This note documents a single TCR beta chain sequence. This entry belongs to a study of blood T cell repertoires in COVID-19. About the study: Specimens from acute and convalescent COVID-19 originated in the United States, Italy and Spain.

Authors' methods: Amplification of reference gene primers provided the estimated nucleated cell counts. Libraries were prepared by immunoSEQ multiplex PCR; TCRdb keeps only in-frame clonotypes and omits some of them. That table gives V, J and clone size, and the DNA gave D and trimming. In the table there are tens of thousands of clones, more than 85% of which are singletons. The sequenced sample consisted of peripheral blood. The sequence was collected from a human donor with active COVID-19. The donor label of this sample is uncertain.

The CDR3 reads CASSYVRELGLREQYF. The CDR3 DNA is TGTGCCAGCAGTTACGTGAGGGAGTTGGGCCTAAGGGAGCAGTACTTC. This sequence joins TRBV6-2 or TRBV6-3 and TRBJ2-7; weak D call: TRBD2 (5 bases). This CDR3 has 16 amino acids. Trimming shortened V by 2 bases and J by 7 bases, and 21 bases separated the two germline ends. In germline, CDR1 is MNHEY, CDR2 SVGEGT.